These 8 T cell receptor beta chains were all obtained from the same sample, sequenced in a study of T cell responses to AZD1222 COVID-19 vaccine. TCRdb keeps only in-frame clones here, not all; method: immunoSEQ multiplex PCR. The sample has some 120,000 clones, roughly 87% seen once. The sequencing used peripheral blood, collected on day 0 of AZD1222 vaccination. These receptors were collected from an adult in good health.

The rearrangement uses TRBV28 and TRBJ1-2; TRBD1 agrees at 12 bases. The junction had 5 bases not matched to a gene; V was cut back by 7 bases and J by 5 bases. The CDR3 has 14 amino acids. Germline V gene sequence: CDR1 MDHEN, CDR2 SYDVKM. The CDR3 DNA sequence: TGTGCCAGCACACCGGGACAGGGGGCTTATGGCTACACCTTC. It specifies CASTPGQGAYGYTF.

This sequence joins TRBV27 and TRBJ2-7, with 10 bases that match TRBD2. CDR3 length: 14 residues. Germline CDR1 reads MNHEY; CDR2 reads SMNVEV (reference sequence). V trimming: 4 bases; J trimming: 5 bases; junction bases outside the gene matches: 5. CDR3 region: CASSSRTSGHEQYF. CDR3 DNA sequence: TGTGCCAGCAGTTCACGGACTAGCGGCCACGAGCAGTACTTC.

This chain uses TRBV24-1 with TRBJ2-7, with TRBD2 matching 7 bases. V gave up 9 bases and J gave up 2 bases; unmatched junction bases: 9. Germline V CDR1 and CDR2: KGHDR, SFDVKD. The CDR3 totals 14 residues. The CDR3 protein is CATFRDYQTYEQYF. The DNA of the CDR3 is TGTGCCACCTTCAGGGACTACCAAACCTACGAGCAGTACTTC.

V is TRBV7-6 and J is TRBJ2-2; no definite D call. V lost 5 bases, J lost 5 bases, and 15 bases lay in between. The CDR3 is made up of 15 amino acids. Germline V gene lookup returns CDR1 SGHVS and CDR2 FNYEAQ. CDR3 sequence: CASSQVGFRTGELFF. The DNA for the CDR3 is TGTGCCAGCAGCCAAGTGGGGTTTCGGACCGGGGAGCTGTTTTTT.

CDR3 residues: CASSQEGTGRAFYEKLFF. Written as DNA, the CDR3 is TGTGCCAGCAGCCAGGAGGGGACAGGGCGGGCTTTTTACGAAAAACTGTTTTTT. The rearrangement joins TRBV4-2 to TRBJ1-4; 9 bases map to TRBD1. The CDR3 has 18 residues. The J segment lost 8 bases and the V segment lost 3 bases, leaving 16 bases of the junction unmatched. In germline, CDR1 is LGHNA, CDR2 YNFKEQ.

The chain couples TRBV5-1 to TRBJ1-1, with D unresolved. The CDR3 has 14 residues. Trimming pared 3 bases from V and 0 bases from J, leaving 9 bases between. Per germline, CDR1 SGHRS and CDR2 YFSETQ. The CDR3 region has the DNA TGCGCCAGCAGCTCATTTGCGATGAACACTGAAGCTTTCTTT. This sequence encodes CASSSFAMNTEAFF.

This chain uses TRBV11-3 with TRBJ2-7; the D is unclear. The CDR3 covers 13 residues. The germline CDR1 and CDR2 sequences are SGHNT and YENEEA. V was trimmed by 3 bases and J by 5 bases, leaving 11 bases between them. The CDR3 reads CASSLRLKDEQYF. DNA for the CDR3: TGTGCCAGCAGCTTGAGGTTGAAGGACGAGCAGTACTTC.

The chain carries TRBV19 and TRBJ2-3; D is possibly TRBD2 (5 bases). V was pared by 3 bases and J by 2 bases, with 9 bases between. This CDR3 is 14 amino acids long. CDR1 and CDR2 (germline): LNHDA, SQIVND (reference sequence). CDR3 residues: CASSIGGSTDTQYF. The CDR3 DNA is TGTGCCAGTAGTATCGGCGGGTCCACAGATACGCAGTATTTT.